One sample yielded the 4 T cell receptor beta chains listed below, sequenced in a study of post-analysis software for immune sequencing data. Findings and caveats of the study: Patients used a few TRBV segments, including TRBV5-6, TRBV5-1 and TRBV20-1, more often than controls.

The TCR beta cDNA libraries carried unique molecular identifiers. TCRdb re-analysed the PCR reads in MiXCR, keeping a single row per CDR3 protein. The table shows 800,000 to 950,000 distinct CDR3 sequences, with 53% occurring only once. These TCRs' antigens remain unknown. Sequences were obtained from blood. The receptor source for this set is a girl aged 5-17 years with multiple sclerosis.

This chain connects TRBV29-1 to TRBJ2-1, with 9 bases identical to TRBD2. Per the germline V gene, CDR1 is SQVTM and CDR2 is ANQGSEA. CDR3 length equals 13 residues. Trimming removed 1 base from V and 8 bases from J; junction bases left unmatched: 3. For the CDR3, the DNA is TGCAGCGTTGAAGCGTGGACTAGCGATGAGCAGTTCTTC. Amino acid sequence: CSVEAWTSDEQFF.

This clonotype has a count of ten or more. J is TRBJ2-3 and V is TRBV6-4; D may be TRBD2 (5 bases). With 3 bases removed from V and 0 bases from J, the gap between germline ends came to 7 bases. Germline assignment: CDR1 MRHNA and CDR2 SNTAGT. This CDR3 contains 14 residues. CDR3 coding DNA: TGTGCCAGCAGTGAGCGGGCTAGCACAGATACGCAGTATTTT. Amino acid sequence: CASSERASTDTQYF.

CDR3 in amino acids: CASRLSGTEETQYF. Here the CDR3 DNA reads TGTGCCAGCAGGCTTAGCGGGACGGAAGAGACCCAGTACTTC. The chain couples TRBV6-6 to TRBJ2-5, with 8 bases lining up with TRBD2. CDR1 MNHNY and CDR2 SVGAGI come from the germline V gene (reference sequence). J lost 3 bases, V lost 6 bases, and 6 bases had no gene match. The CDR3 totals 14 residues.

The rearrangement links TRBV20-1 to TRBJ2-1, with TRBD2 matching over 9 bases. Losses at the gene ends were 3 bases for V and 5 bases for J; bases not matched to a gene: 11. Germline values: CDR1 DFQATT, CDR2 SNEGSKA (reference sequence). The CDR3 runs to 16 residues. CDR3 nucleotide sequence: TGCAGTGCTAGCGTTCTAGCGGGACGGACGAACAATGAGCAGTTCTTC. The encoded protein is CSASVLAGRTNNEQFF.